Following are 9 T cell receptor beta chains from one sample sequenced in a study of T cell repertoires in cytomegalovirus infection. TCRdb redid the calling of the reads with MiXCR, one entry per CDR3 protein. Of roughly 500,000 distinct CDR3 sequences listed, 25% to 35% are singletons. These receptors' targets are unknown. Specimen: cultured PBMCs, collected from culture after CMV antigen stimulation. These TCRs come from a human donor in good health (CMV status not recorded). Some clones in this sample may be carry-over from other donors' samples.

This clonotype has more than one count but fewer than ten. This chain joins TRBV7-8 and TRBJ1-1; D not resolved. Trimming removed 1 base from V and 0 bases from J, with 18 bases in between. CDR3 size: 18 residues. Germline V CDR1 and CDR2: SGHVS, FQNEAQ. CDR3 nucleotides: TGTGCCAGCAGCTTAGATTGGGCGGGATCGGGTTTGAACACTGAAGCTTTCTTT. Protein sequence: CASSLDWAGSGLNTEAFF. The full variable domain, completed using reference TRBV7-8 and TRBJ1-1, is GAGVSQSPRYKVAKRGQDVALRCDPISGHVSLFWYQQALGQGPEFLTYFQNEAQLDKSGLPSDRFFAERPEGSVSTLKIQRTQQEDSAVYLCASSLDWAGSGLNTEAFFGQGTRLTVV.

The chain uses TRBV20-1 and TRBJ2-5, with 9 positions matching TRBD2. V lost 0 bases to trimming and J lost 5 bases; unmatched junction nucleotides: 7. CDR1 DFQATT and CDR2 SNEGSKA come from the germline V gene (reference sequence). CDR3 size: 15 residues. In nucleotides, the CDR3 is TGCAGTGCTAGAGACCCTAGAGGACTAGCGGAGACCCAGTACTTC. Translation gives CSARDPRGLAETQYF.

In the case of this clonotype: A read error may be the cause here, since a much bigger clone is one base away. V gene TRBV12-3 or TRBV12-4 combines with J gene TRBJ2-2; 10 bases agree with TRBD2. The CDR3 is 15 residues long. Trimming took 5 bases from V and 6 from J; bases not matched to a gene: 6. DNA of the CDR3: TGTGCCAGCAGTAGAGCGGGAGGGGGTGCCGGGGAGCTGTTTTTT. Protein product: CASSRAGGGAGELFF.

This clonotype has only a few counts. The chain joins TRBV6-5 to TRBJ1-1; no definite D call. The germline CDR1 and CDR2 sequences are MNHEY and SVGAGI. The V gene lost 8 bases and the J gene lost 0 bases, with 13 bases spanning the gap. The CDR3 has 14 amino acids. CDR3 amino acids: CASGVTFMNTEAFF. The DNA of the CDR3 is TGTGCCAGCGGGGTAACTTTCATGAACACTGAAGCTTTCTTT.

The rearrangement links TRBV24-1 to TRBJ1-2; tentatively, D is TRBD1 (5 bases). Trimming shortened V by 1 base and J by 6 bases, and 8 bases separated the two germline ends. The CDR3 covers 13 residues. Looked up from germline, CDR1 is KGHDR and CDR2 is SFDVKD. The CDR3 reads CATSDFLGDGYTF. In nucleotides, the CDR3 is TGTGCCACCAGTGATTTCCTAGGGGATGGCTACACCTTC.

This clonotype came up many times. V usage is TRBV7-9 and J usage is TRBJ1-1, with a weak D call TRBD1 (5 bases). V was shortened by 5 bases and J by 1 base, with 8 bases between the two germline ends. The CDR3 has 13 amino acids. Germline V gene lookup returns CDR1 SEHNR and CDR2 FQNEAQ (reference sequence). The CDR3 region has the DNA TGTGCCAGCAGCGCCGGGGCGAACACTGAAGCTTTCTTT. Encoded protein: CASSAGANTEAFF.

The V and J genes are TRBV12-3 or TRBV12-4 and TRBJ2-3; maybe TRBD1 (5 bases). The V gene lost 1 base and the J gene lost 4 bases, with 12 bases spanning the gap. CDR3 length: 15 residues. CDR3 bases: TGTGCCAGCAGTTTAGACAGGATTACGGCAGATACGCAGTATTTT. As protein: CASSLDRITADTQYF.

This clonotype has just a few counts. CDR3 region: CASSKDRVPDTQYF. CDR3 coding DNA: TGTGCCAGCAGTAAGGACAGAGTCCCGGATACGCAGTATTTT. This rearrangement joins TRBV12-3 or TRBV12-4 to TRBJ2-3, with D possibly being TRBD1 (6 bases). The CDR3 covers 14 residues. V lost 5 bases, J lost 6 bases, and 15 bases lay in between.

The chain joins TRBV4-3 to TRBJ1-2; D may be TRBD1 (5 bases). V lost 1 base, J lost 5 bases, and 11 bases lay in between. The CDR3 extends over 14 amino acids. Germline V gene lookup returns CDR1 LGHNA and CDR2 YSLEER. CDR3 sequence: CASSQGLREYGYTF. Here the CDR3 DNA reads TGCGCCAGCAGCCAAGGTCTCAGGGAATATGGCTACACCTTC.